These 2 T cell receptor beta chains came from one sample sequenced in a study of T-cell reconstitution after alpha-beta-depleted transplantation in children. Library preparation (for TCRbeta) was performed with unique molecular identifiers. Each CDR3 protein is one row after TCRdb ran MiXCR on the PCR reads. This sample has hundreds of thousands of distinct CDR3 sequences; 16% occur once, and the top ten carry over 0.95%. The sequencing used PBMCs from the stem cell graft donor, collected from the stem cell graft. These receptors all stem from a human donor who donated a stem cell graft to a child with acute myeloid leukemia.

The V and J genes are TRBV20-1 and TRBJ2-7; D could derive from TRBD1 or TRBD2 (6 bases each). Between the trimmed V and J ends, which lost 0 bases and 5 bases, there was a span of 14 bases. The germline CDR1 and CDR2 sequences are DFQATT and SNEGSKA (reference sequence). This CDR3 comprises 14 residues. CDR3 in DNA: TGCAGTGCTAGAGATACTAAGGGGGGAGACGAGCAGTACGTC. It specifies CSARDTKGGDEQYV.

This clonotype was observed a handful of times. CDR3 loop: CASSPRTGHTEAFF. The DNA for the CDR3 is TGTGCCAGCAGCCCTCGAACAGGGCACACTGAAGCTTTCTTT. This chain joins TRBV11-2 and TRBJ1-1; perhaps TRBD1 as D (6 bases). Germline values: CDR1 SGHAT, CDR2 FQNNGV. This CDR3 spans 14 amino acids. V dropped 5 bases and J dropped 3 bases, with 13 bases sitting between them.